The 19 T cell receptor beta chains in this list originate from one sample, sequenced in a study of identical twins. TCRdb passed the 5' RACE reads through MiXCR, listing each CDR3 protein once. The repertoire consists of about 250,000 distinct CDR3 sequences, with about an eighth occurring once and the leading ten covering under 9.5%. Sequenced input: memory (CD45RO+) T cells sorted from blood. These receptor sequences come from a woman under 30 in good health.

This clonotype was picked up a small number of times. The chain combines TRBV15 with TRBJ2-2; maybe TRBD2 (5 bases). Germline CDR1 and CDR2: LNHNV and YYDKDF (reference sequence). The CDR3 runs to 15 residues. V dropped 0 bases and J dropped 6 bases, with 11 bases sitting between them. The CDR3 protein is CATSRDLRVPGELFF. The CDR3 DNA reads TGTGCCACCAGCAGAGATCTGAGGGTTCCCGGGGAGCTGTTTTTT.

Regarding this clonotype: This sequence may be a read error, since a much larger clone differs from it by one base. This chain joins TRBV20-1 and TRBJ2-1; 14 bases align to TRBD2. Germline V gene data show CDR1 as DFQATT and CDR2 as SNEGSKA (reference sequence). The CDR3 contains 18 residues. DNA for the CDR3: TGCTGTGCTAACGGACTAGCGGGAGGTGGAGTGACGCTCCATGAGCAGTTCTTC. Protein: CCANGLAGGGVTLHEQFF.

This clonotype came up a few times. This chain uses TRBV7-9 with TRBJ2-7; D is unclear. The CDR3 consists of 13 residues. Germline loops: CDR1 SEHNR, CDR2 FQNEAQ (reference sequence). Trimming removed 5 bases at V and 0 bases at J, with 8 bases between. The CDR3 loop reads CASSRYSSYEQYF. The CDR3 region has the DNA TGTGCCAGCAGCCGCTACAGCTCCTACGAGCAGTACTTC.

The rearrangement joins TRBV3-1 to TRBJ2-1; possibly TRBD1 for D (6 bases). CDR1 is LGHDT and CDR2 is YNNKEL in the germline V gene (reference sequence). The CDR3 extends over 15 amino acids. V was clipped by 3 bases and J by 7 bases, with 16 bases between them. The CDR3 sequence is CASSQGALGTNEQFF. Written as DNA, the CDR3 is TGTGCCAGCAGCCAGGGGGCCCTAGGGACAAATGAGCAGTTCTTC.

The chain uses TRBV27 and TRBJ1-1, with D perhaps TRBD1 (5 bases). Germline V gene lookup returns CDR1 MNHEY and CDR2 SMNVEV (reference sequence). V lost 2 bases, J lost 6 bases, and 10 bases lay in between. The CDR3 contains 13 residues. CDR3 in amino acids: CASSLRRESEAFF. The CDR3 nucleotides are TGTGCCAGCAGTTTACGCAGGGAGTCTGAAGCTTTCTTT.

As DNA, the CDR3 is TGTGCCAGCAGCTTCGTCTCAGGATCTTCTGGAAACACCATATATTTT. Translating it yields CASSFVSGSSGNTIYF. The J gene is TRBJ1-3, the V gene TRBV7-2, with no clear D. The CDR3 covers 16 residues. The V gene's germline CDR1 is SGHTA and CDR2 FQGNSA. Trimming cost V 3 bases and J 1 base, with 13 bases left between them.

Note on this clonotype: This may stem from a read error, because a much larger clone lies one nucleotide away. CDR3 nucleotides: TGCAGTGCCAAAGCAAGGGGGTGTGTATACGAGCAGTACTTC. Its translation is CSAKARGCVYEQYF. The chain couples TRBV20-1 to TRBJ2-7; TRBD1 might be the D (6 bases). CDR1 is DFQATT and CDR2 is SNEGSKA in the germline V gene (reference sequence). The CDR3 spans 14 residues. The ends were cut back, 6 bases at V and 4 bases at J, with 19 bases in the middle.

This CDR3 reads CASSQEVSWGTRLAGFTPYEQYF. The CDR3 nucleotides read TGCGCCAGCAGCCAAGAAGTTTCATGGGGGACCCGACTAGCGGGGTTTACTCCCTACGAGCAGTACTTC. The chain carries TRBV4-3 and TRBJ2-7, with TRBD2 matching over 11 bases. V shed 0 bases, J shed 2 bases, and the junction held 24 bases outside the gene matches. Per the germline V gene, CDR1 is LGHNA and CDR2 is YSLEER. This CDR3 region has 23 residues.

Only a few counts were recorded for this clonotype. The V gene is TRBV28, the J gene TRBJ2-4; 9 bases align to TRBD1. Germline-derived CDR1 and CDR2 are MDHEN and SYDVKM. V was clipped by 5 bases and J by 2 bases; unmatched bases: 7. The CDR3 extends over 16 amino acids. CDR3 DNA: TGTGCCAGCAGTGGACCGGGACAGGGCCCCAAAAACATTCAGTACTTC. The encoded protein is CASSGPGQGPKNIQYF.

This clonotype was seen more than once but under ten times. The chain is built from TRBV15 and TRBJ2-3, with D tentatively TRBD2 (6 bases). From germline, CDR1 is LNHNV and CDR2 YYDKDF (reference sequence). This CDR3 is 16 amino acids long. V was cut by 5 bases and J by 4 bases, with 19 bases left in between. In nucleotides, the CDR3 is TGTGCCACCAGCGGGGGTGGACGGACTAAATCAGATACGCAGTATTTT. Translating gives CATSGGGRTKSDTQYF.

The CDR3 here is CASSRDRGYTF. As DNA, the CDR3 is TGTGCCAGCTCACGGGACAGGGGCTACACCTTC. This chain joins TRBV18 and TRBJ1-2; TRBD1 matches 8 bases. CDR1 and CDR2 from the germline V gene are KGHSH and LQKENI. V lost 4 bases to trimming and J lost 8 bases; unmatched junction nucleotides: 0. CDR3 length equals 11 residues.

This clonotype was observed a few times. V is TRBV29-1 and J is TRBJ1-1; D not resolved. Trimming removed 3 bases from V and 1 base from J, with 9 bases in between. Germline lookup yields CDR1 SQVTM and CDR2 ANQGSEA. The CDR3 contains 13 residues. The CDR3 sequence: CSVDRSPNTEAFF. The CDR3 bases are TGCAGCGTTGATCGCAGCCCGAACACTGAAGCTTTCTTT. Based on the CDR3 plus reference TRBV29-1 and TRBJ1-1, the full variable domain is SAVISQKPSRDICQRGTSLTIQCQVDSQVTMMFWYRQQPGQSLTLIATANQGSEATYESGFVIDKFPISRPNLTFSTLTVSNMSPEDSSIYLCSVDRSPNTEAFFGQGTRLTVV.

The V and J genes are TRBV12-3 or TRBV12-4 and TRBJ2-7; 7 bases are a match to TRBD1. V gave up 6 bases and J gave up 6 bases; unmatched junction bases: 11. The CDR3 consists of 14 residues. In nucleotides, the CDR3 is TGTGCCAGCAGCCAAAGTGACAGGGCTGGCGAGCAGTACTTC. This codes for CASSQSDRAGEQYF.

As for this clonotype: An end of the junction differs from the germline gene, which may be a read error. The chain has TRBV7-9 and TRBJ2-7; the D gene is possibly TRBD1 (7 bases). Germline CDR1 SEHNR, CDR2 FQNEAQ (reference sequence). The CDR3 runs 16 residues. The CDR3 loop reads CSSSLGGTVLPYEQYF. The DNA of the CDR3 is TGTTCCAGCAGCTTAGGCGGGACAGTGCTGCCTTACGAGCAGTACTTC. Based on the CDR3 plus reference TRBV7-9 and TRBJ2-7, the full variable domain is DTGVSQNPRHKITKRGQNVTFRCDPISEHNRLYWYRQTLGQGPEFLTYFQNEAQLEKSRLLSDRFSAERPKGSFSTLEIQRTEQGDSAMYLCSSSLGGTVLPYEQYFGPGTRLTVT.

This chain connects TRBV7-2 to TRBJ2-2; D gene unclear. The germline gives CDR1 SGHTA, CDR2 FQGNSA. Between the trimmed V and J ends, which lost 6 bases and 0 bases, there was a span of 5 bases. This CDR3 comprises 13 residues. The CDR3 DNA reads TGTGCCAGCAGGTCCACGAACACCGGGGAGCTGTTTTTT. This codes for CASRSTNTGELFF. The full variable domain, with the rest looked up from reference TRBV7-2 and TRBJ2-2, is GAGVSQSPSNKVTEKGKDVELRCDPISGHTALYWYRQSLGQGLEFLIYFQGNSAPDKSGLPSDRFSAERTGGSVSTLTIQRTQQEDSAVYLCASRSTNTGELFFGEGSRLTVL.

This clonotype occurred a few times. The genes are TRBV20-1 and TRBJ2-7, with 7 bases fitting TRBD1. Trimming took 5 bases from V and 9 from J; bases not matched to a gene: 13. The CDR3 loop spans 13 amino acids. Germline V CDR1 and CDR2: DFQATT, SNEGSKA (reference sequence). CDR3 DNA sequence: TGCAGTGCTGGATCTGACAGGGCCCTCGGGCAGTACTTC. It codes for CSAGSDRALGQYF.

This rearrangement joins TRBV5-1 to TRBJ2-6, with D perhaps TRBD1 or TRBD2 (5 bases each). The CDR3 contains 14 residues. From germline, CDR1 is SGHRS and CDR2 YFSETQ. Between the trimmed V and J ends, which lost 4 bases and 6 bases, there was a span of 11 bases. The CDR3 bases are TGCGCCAGCAGCACCGGGGACCAGGCCAACGTCCTGACTTTC. Translation gives CASSTGDQANVLTF.

Only a few counts were recorded for this clonotype. The rearrangement uses TRBV10-3 and TRBJ1-2; 10 positions match TRBD1. The germline V gene has CDR1 ENHRY and CDR2 SYGVKD. Germline trimming cut 6 bases from V and 3 bases from J; bases unmatched to any gene: 13. This CDR3 is 17 amino acids long. CDR3 in amino acids: CAIRIGTGTGDDYGYTF. The DNA of the CDR3 is TGTGCCATCAGAATTGGGACCGGGACAGGGGACGACTATGGCTACACCTTC.

This clonotype has only a few counts. V usage is TRBV6-1 and J usage is TRBJ1-2, with D possibly TRBD1 on 5 matching bases. With 9 bases removed from V and 3 bases from J, the gap between germline ends came to 14 bases. Per germline, CDR1 MNHNS and CDR2 SASEGT. The CDR3 has 13 residues. CDR3 residues: CASLSGIDYGYTF. The CDR3 region has the DNA TGTGCCAGTTTGTCAGGGATCGACTATGGCTACACCTTC.